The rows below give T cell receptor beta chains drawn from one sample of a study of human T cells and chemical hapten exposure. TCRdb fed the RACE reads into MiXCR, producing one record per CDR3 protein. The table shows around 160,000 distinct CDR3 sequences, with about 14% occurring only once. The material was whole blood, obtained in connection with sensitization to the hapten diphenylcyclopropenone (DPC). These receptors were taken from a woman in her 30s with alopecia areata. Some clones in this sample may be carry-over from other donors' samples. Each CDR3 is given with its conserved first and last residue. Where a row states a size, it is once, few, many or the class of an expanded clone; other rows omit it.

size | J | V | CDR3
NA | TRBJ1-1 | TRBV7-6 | CASSSIRGQGAVPWLGTEAFF
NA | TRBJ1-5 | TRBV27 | CASRDRNQPQHF
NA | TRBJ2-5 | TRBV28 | CASRPTFETQYF
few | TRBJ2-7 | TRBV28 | CASSFLSALSIEQYF
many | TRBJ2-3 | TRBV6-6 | CASRKLAGPNTDTQYF
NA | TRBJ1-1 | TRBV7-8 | CASSLGWLRGNTEAFF
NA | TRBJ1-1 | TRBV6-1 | CATRGGQEEAFF
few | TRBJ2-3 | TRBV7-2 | CASRIAGADTQYF
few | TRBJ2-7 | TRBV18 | CASSPPVGGRSEQYF
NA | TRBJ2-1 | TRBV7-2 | CASRVRQGAGEQFF
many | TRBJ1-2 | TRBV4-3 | CASSPDRAYGYTF
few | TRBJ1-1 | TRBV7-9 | CASSFPPMNTEAFF
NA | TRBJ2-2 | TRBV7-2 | CASRGAGELFF
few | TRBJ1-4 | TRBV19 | CASSIEGTGASPATNEKLFF
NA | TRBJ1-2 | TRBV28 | CASSQQTTYGYTF
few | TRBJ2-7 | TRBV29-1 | CSVGRDTYEQYF
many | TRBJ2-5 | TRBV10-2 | CASSPFTADSQETQYF
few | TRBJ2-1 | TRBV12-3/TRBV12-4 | CASRRSAGRPPNEQFF
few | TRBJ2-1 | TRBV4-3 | CASSQDRQIYNEQFF
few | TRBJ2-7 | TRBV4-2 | CASSQGTIYEQYF
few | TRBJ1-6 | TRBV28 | CASRSHPANNSPLHF
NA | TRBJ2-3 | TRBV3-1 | CASSRELGGMPGMGSTDTQYF
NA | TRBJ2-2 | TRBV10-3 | CAVSPSGSHTGELFF
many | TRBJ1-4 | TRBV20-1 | CSARTGATAKLFF
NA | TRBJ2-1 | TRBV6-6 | CASRRDDNEQFF
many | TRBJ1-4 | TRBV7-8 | CASSLVGTGNEKLFF
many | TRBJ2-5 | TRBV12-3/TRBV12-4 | CASSFVGGLQETQYF
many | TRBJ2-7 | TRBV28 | CASRPGSVGHEQYF
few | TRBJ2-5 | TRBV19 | CASSPRGSGGQETQYF
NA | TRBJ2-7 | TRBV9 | CASSVELSYEQYF
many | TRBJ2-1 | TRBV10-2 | CASSTGGSYNEQFF
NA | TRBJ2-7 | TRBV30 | CAWSPGHTYEQYF
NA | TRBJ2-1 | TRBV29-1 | CSATVAGVREQFF
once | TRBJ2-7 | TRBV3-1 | CASSQGPGYEQYF
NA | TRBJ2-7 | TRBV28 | CASRPARGPPHEQYF
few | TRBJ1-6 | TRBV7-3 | CASSLTGPGQFSPLHF
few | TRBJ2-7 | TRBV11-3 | CASSPGHSSYEQYF
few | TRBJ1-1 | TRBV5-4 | CASSLARTGRNTEAFF
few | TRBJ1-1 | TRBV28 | CASREVDETGLFF
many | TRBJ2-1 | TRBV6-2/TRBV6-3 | CASRDRLAGLNNEQFF
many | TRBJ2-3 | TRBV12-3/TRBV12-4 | CASRPDYGTDTQYF
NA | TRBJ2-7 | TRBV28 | CASSFLGYEQYF
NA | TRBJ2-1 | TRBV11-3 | CASSLSSGGAGEQFF
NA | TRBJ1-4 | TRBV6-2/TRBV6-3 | CASTAGPSTNEKLFF
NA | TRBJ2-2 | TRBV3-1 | CASSLNTGGLFF
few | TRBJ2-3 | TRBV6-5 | CASKTGTSSSPDTQYF
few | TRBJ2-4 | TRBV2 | CASRGWQTSGKNIQYF
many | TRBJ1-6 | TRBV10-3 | CAISESGTPMDSPLHF
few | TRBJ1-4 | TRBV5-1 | CASSSEQGRNEKLFF